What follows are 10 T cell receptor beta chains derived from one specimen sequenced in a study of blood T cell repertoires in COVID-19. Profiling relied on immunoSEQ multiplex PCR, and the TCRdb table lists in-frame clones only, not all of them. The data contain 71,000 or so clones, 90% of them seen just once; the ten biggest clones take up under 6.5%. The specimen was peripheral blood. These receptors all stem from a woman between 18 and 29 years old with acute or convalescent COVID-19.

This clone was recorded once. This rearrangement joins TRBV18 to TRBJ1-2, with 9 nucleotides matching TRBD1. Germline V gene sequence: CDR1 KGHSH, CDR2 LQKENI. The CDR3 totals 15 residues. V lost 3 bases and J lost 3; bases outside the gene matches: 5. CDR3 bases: TGTGCCAGCTCACCCGACAGGGGGTTTTACTATGGCTACACCTTC. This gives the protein CASSPDRGFYYGYTF.

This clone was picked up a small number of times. The CDR3 region is CASSLVGMQETQYF. The CDR3 nucleotides are TGCGCCAGCAGCTTGGTTGGCATGCAAGAGACCCAGTACTTC. This chain joins TRBV5-1 and TRBJ2-5; D is unclear. The CDR3 is 14 amino acids. The germline V gene encodes CDR1 SGHRS and CDR2 YFSETQ. V lost 0 bases, J lost 2 bases, and 8 bases lay in between. Variable domain in full (rest from reference TRBV5-1 and TRBJ2-5): KAGVTQTPRYLIKTRGQQVTLSCSPISGHRSVSWYQQTPGQGLQFLFEYFSETQRNKGNFPGRFSGRQFSNSRSEMNVSTLELGDSALYLCASSLVGMQETQYFGPGTRLLVL.

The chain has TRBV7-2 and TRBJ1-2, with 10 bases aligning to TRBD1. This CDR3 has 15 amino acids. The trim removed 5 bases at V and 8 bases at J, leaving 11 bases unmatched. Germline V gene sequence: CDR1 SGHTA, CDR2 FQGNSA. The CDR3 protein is CASSGPGQGLSGYTF. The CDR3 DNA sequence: TGTGCCAGCAGCGGACCGGGACAGGGGTTGAGCGGCTACACCTTC.

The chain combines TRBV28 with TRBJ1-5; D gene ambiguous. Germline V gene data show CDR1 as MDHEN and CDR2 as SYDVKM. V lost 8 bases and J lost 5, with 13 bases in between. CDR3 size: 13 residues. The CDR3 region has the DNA TGTGCCAGCCGGAACAGCCCTTATCAGCCCCAGCATTTT. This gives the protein CASRNSPYQPQHF.

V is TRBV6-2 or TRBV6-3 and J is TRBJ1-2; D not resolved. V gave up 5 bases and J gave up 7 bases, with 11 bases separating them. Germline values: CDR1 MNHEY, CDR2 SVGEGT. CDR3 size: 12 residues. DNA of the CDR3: TGTGCCAGCAGTCTCGGGGTCCGTGGCTACACCTTC. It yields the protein CASSLGVRGYTF.

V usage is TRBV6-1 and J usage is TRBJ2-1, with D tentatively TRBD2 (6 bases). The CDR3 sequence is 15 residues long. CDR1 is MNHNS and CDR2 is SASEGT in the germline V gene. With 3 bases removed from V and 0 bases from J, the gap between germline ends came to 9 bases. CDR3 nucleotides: TGTGCCAGCAGTGAGATGGGGGGCTCCTACAATGAGCAGTTCTTC. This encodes CASSEMGGSYNEQFF.

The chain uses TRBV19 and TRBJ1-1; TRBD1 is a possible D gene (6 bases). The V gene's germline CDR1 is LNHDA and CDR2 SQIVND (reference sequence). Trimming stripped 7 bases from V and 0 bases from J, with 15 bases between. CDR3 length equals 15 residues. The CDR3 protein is CASIHRTDMNTEAFF. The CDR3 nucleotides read TGTGCCAGTATTCATAGGACAGACATGAACACTGAAGCTTTCTTT.

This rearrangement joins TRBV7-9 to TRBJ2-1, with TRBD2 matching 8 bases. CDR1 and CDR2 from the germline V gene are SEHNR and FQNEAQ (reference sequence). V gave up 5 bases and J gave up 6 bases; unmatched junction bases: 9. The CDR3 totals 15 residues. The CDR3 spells CASSVHRGGFNEQFF. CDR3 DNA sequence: TGTGCCAGCAGCGTCCACCGGGGGGGGTTCAATGAGCAGTTCTTC.

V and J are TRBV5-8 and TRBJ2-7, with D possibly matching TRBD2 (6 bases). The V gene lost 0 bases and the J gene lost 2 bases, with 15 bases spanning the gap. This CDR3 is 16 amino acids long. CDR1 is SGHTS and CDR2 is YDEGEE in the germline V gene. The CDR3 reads CASSLDIGTATYEQYF. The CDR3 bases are TGTGCCAGCAGCTTGGACATCGGGACTGCAACCTACGAGCAGTACTTC.

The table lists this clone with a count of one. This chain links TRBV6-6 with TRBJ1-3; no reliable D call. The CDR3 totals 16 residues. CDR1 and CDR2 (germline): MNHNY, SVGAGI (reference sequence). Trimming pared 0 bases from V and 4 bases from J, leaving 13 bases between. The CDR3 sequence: CASSYSSSGIGNTIYF. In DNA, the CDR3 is TGTGCCAGCAGTTACTCGTCTAGCGGGATCGGAAACACCATATATTTT.